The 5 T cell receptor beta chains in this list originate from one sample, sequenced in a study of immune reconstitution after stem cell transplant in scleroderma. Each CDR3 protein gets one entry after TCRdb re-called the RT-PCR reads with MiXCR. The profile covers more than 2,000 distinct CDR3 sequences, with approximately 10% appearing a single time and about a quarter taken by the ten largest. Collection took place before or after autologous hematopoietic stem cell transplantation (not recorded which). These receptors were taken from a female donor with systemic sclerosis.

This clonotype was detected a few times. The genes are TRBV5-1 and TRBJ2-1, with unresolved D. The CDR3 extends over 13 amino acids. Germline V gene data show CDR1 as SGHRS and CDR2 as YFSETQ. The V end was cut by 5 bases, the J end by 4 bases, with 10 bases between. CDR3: CASSAVLYNEQFF. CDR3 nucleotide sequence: TGCGCCAGCAGTGCGGTCCTTTACAATGAGCAGTTCTTC. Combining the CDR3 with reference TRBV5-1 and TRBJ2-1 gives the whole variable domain KAGVTQTPRYLIKTRGQQVTLSCSPISGHRSVSWYQQTPGQGLQFLFEYFSETQRNKGNFPGRFSGRQFSNSRSEMNVSTLELGDSALYLCASSAVLYNEQFFGPGTRLTVL.

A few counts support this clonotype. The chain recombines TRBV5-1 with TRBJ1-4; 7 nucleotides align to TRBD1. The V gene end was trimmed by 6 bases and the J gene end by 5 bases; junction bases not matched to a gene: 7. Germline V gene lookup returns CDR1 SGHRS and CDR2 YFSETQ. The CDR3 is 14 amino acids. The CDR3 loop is CASMRTGSNEKLFF. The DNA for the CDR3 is TGCGCCAGCATGAGGACAGGTAGCAATGAAAAACTGTTTTTT.

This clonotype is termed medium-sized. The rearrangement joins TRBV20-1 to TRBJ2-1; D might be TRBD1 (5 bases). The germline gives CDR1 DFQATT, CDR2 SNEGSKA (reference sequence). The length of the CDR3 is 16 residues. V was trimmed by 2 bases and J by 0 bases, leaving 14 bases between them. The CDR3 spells CSARPRVLSSYNEQFF. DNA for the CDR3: TGCAGTGCTAGACCCAGGGTTCTAAGCTCCTACAATGAGCAGTTCTTC.

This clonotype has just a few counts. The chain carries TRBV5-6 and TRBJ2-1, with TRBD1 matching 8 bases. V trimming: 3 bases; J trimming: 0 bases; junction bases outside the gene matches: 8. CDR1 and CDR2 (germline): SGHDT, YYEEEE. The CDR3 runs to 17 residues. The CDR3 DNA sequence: TGTGCCAGCAGCTCTCGTACAGGGGGATACTCCTACAATGAGCAGTTCTTC. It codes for CASSSRTGGYSYNEQFF.

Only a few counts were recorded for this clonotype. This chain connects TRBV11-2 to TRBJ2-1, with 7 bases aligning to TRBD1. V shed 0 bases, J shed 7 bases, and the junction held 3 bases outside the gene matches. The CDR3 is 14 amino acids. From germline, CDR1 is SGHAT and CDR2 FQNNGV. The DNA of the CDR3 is TGTGCCAGCAGCTTAGATAACAGGGGAAATGAGCAGTTCTTC. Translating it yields CASSLDNRGNEQFF. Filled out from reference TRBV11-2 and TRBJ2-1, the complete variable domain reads EAGVAQSPRYKIIEKRQSVAFWCNPISGHATLYWYQQILGQGPKLLIQFQNNGVVDDSQLPKDRFSAERLKGVDSTLKIQPAKLEDSAVYLCASSLDNRGNEQFFGPGTRLTVL.